The 24 T cell receptor beta chains given below trace back to one sample, sequenced in a study of control samples from healthy donors and cancer patients. Measured with immunoSEQ multiplex PCR; TCRdb has only the in-frame clones, and not every one. This table holds 60,000 to 70,000 clones, approximately 85% found once. The sequencing sample was made of blood. The receptors originated from a man in his forties or fifties in good health.

The rearrangement links TRBV29-1 to TRBJ1-4, with D unclear. V lost 7 bases and J 5 bases, leaving 14 bases between the germline ends. Germline assignment: CDR1 SQVTM and CDR2 ANQGSEA. This CDR3 region has 13 residues. The CDR3 spells CSATRTRNEKLFF. CDR3 bases: TGCAGCGCCACCCGGACCCGAAATGAAAAACTGTTTTTT.

The V and J genes are TRBV5-1 and TRBJ1-2; TRBD1 matches 8 bases. The junction had 5 bases not matched to a gene; V was cut back by 3 bases and J by 4 bases. Germline CDR1 SGHRS, CDR2 YFSETQ. The CDR3 consists of 14 residues. The CDR3 DNA reads as TGCGCCAGCAGCTCTGGACAGGGACCCTATGGCTACACCTTC. Its translation: CASSSGQGPYGYTF.

The chain links TRBV6-2 or TRBV6-3 to TRBJ1-1; D gene unclear. CDR3 size: 15 residues. Per the germline V gene, CDR1 is MNHEY and CDR2 is SVGEGT. Trimming stripped 0 bases from V and 0 bases from J, with 8 bases between. The CDR3: CASSYSGRMNTEAFF. The CDR3 region has the DNA TGTGCCAGCAGTTACTCGGGGAGAATGAACACTGAAGCTTTCTTT.

This chain uses TRBV3-1 (or the pseudogene TRBV3-2) with TRBJ1-5; D is possibly TRBD1 (5 bases). Germline V gene sequence: CDR1 LGHDT, CDR2 YNNKEL (reference sequence). The ends were cut back, 3 bases at V and 15 bases at J, with 18 bases in the middle. This CDR3 is 13 amino acids long. The CDR3 DNA reads TGTGCCAGCAGCCAGGGGCTGGAACCTCCACTGCATTTT. This codes for CASSQGLEPPLHF.

The rearrangement uses TRBV6-5 and TRBJ1-1, with unresolved D. Per the germline V gene, CDR1 is MNHEY and CDR2 is SVGAGI. The CDR3 sequence is 12 residues long. Deletions cut 8 bases from V and 1 base from J, with 8 bases between. The CDR3 is CASVDSNTEAFF. The CDR3 region has the DNA TGTGCCAGCGTCGATTCGAACACTGAAGCTTTCTTT.

This chain joins TRBV19 and TRBJ1-5; the match to TRBD1 covers 8 bases. The germline V gene encodes CDR1 LNHDA and CDR2 SQIVND (reference sequence). V dropped 5 bases and J dropped 2; count of bases not matched to a gene: 8. The CDR3 has 16 amino acids. CDR3 residues: CASSRTGIGGNQPQHF. The CDR3 DNA sequence: TGTGCCAGTAGTCGGACAGGGATTGGAGGCAATCAGCCCCAGCATTTT.

The V call is TRBV28, the J call TRBJ1-1; D gene uncertain. The V end lost 5 bases, the J end lost 4 bases, and 8 bases lay between the germline ends. Germline assignment: CDR1 MDHEN and CDR2 SYDVKM. The CDR3 has 12 residues. The DNA of the CDR3 is TGTGCCAGCAGTCCCCCCTCCACTGAAGCTTTCTTT. Its protein is CASSPPSTEAFF.

The chain employs TRBV7-2 and TRBJ1-3, with D perhaps matching TRBD1 (5 bases). Germline assignment: CDR1 SGHTA and CDR2 FQGNSA. V lost 4 bases and J lost 2, with 18 bases in between. This CDR3 comprises 17 residues. As DNA, the CDR3 is TGTGCCAGCAGCTCCAGAGGGACGGTAGACACTGGAAACACCATATATTTT. This encodes CASSSRGTVDTGNTIYF.

The V call is TRBV13, the J call TRBJ2-6; possibly TRBD1 for D (5 bases). The germline V gene has CDR1 PRHDT and CDR2 FYEKMQ (reference sequence). This CDR3 spans 17 amino acids. Trimming left V 3 bases short and J 0 bases short, with 12 bases between. The CDR3 loop is CASSFPDRRSGANVLTF. The CDR3 DNA sequence: TGTGCCAGCAGCTTCCCTGACAGACGCTCTGGGGCCAACGTCCTGACTTTC.

The CDR3 nucleotides are TGTGCCAGCAGTTACGGTAGCGGGATTACAGATACGCAGTATTTT. Amino acids: CASSYGSGITDTQYF. This sequence joins TRBV6-5 and TRBJ2-3; 8 nucleotides agree with TRBD2. J lost 3 bases, V lost 2 bases, and 4 bases had no gene match. This CDR3 comprises 15 residues. CDR1 and CDR2 from the germline V gene are MNHEY and SVGAGI.

This clone was seen more than once but under ten times. This sequence joins TRBV6-4 and TRBJ2-1; 11 bases align to TRBD2. Trimming took 0 bases from V and 6 from J; bases not matched to a gene: 1. The CDR3 spans 15 residues. Germline V CDR1 and CDR2: MRHNA, SNTAGT. The CDR3 nucleotides are TGTGCCAGCAGTGACTCTAGCGGGGGGGCCAATGAGCAGTTCTTC. Translated: CASSDSSGGANEQFF.

This chain uses TRBV7-9 with TRBJ2-5, with no clear D. Germline CDR1 is SEHNR and CDR2 is FQNEAQ (reference sequence). With 4 bases removed from V and 5 bases from J, the gap between germline ends came to 14 bases. The CDR3 has 14 residues. The CDR3 DNA is TGTGCCAGCAGCTCCTCCGCGTCTGGGGAGACCCAGTACTTC. It yields the protein CASSSSASGETQYF.

This clone was observed once. This chain joins TRBV11-2 and TRBJ2-7; no clear D gene. Germline CDR1 is SGHAT and CDR2 is FQNNGV. The length of the CDR3 is 10 residues. The V end lost 4 bases, the J end lost 4 bases, and 2 bases lay between the germline ends. The CDR3 reads CASSSYEQYF. For the CDR3, the DNA is TGTGCCAGCAGCTCATACGAGCAGTACTTC.

The rearrangement joins TRBV6-5 to TRBJ2-5; no clear D. Germline V gives CDR1 MNHEY, CDR2 SVGAGI. The V end lost 1 base, the J end lost 2 bases, and 8 bases lay between the germline ends. The CDR3 is 14 amino acids. CDR3 nucleotides: TGTGCCAGCAGTTACTGGCAGGCGCAAGAGACCCAGTACTTC. The encoded protein is CASSYWQAQETQYF.

The chain uses TRBV7-9 and TRBJ1-3; tentative D call: TRBD1 (5 bases). Trimming took 4 bases from V and 0 from J, leaving 16 bases between them. This CDR3 comprises 17 residues. CDR1 and CDR2 (germline): SEHNR, FQNEAQ (reference sequence). In DNA form, the CDR3 reads TGTGCCAGCAGCTCCTTCCGGGACGGAGACTCTGGAAACACCATATATTTT. Amino acid sequence: CASSSFRDGDSGNTIYF.

V usage is TRBV10-3 and J usage is TRBJ2-7; TRBD1 matches at 7 bases. The CDR3 contains 15 residues. Trimming at V came to 5 bases and at J to 5 bases, leaving 12 bases not matched to a gene. The germline V gene encodes CDR1 ENHRY and CDR2 SYGVKD. CDR3 loop: CAISSRQGSVDEQYF. Here the CDR3 DNA reads TGTGCCATCAGTTCACGACAGGGTTCGGTTGACGAGCAGTACTTC.

V usage is TRBV11-2 and J usage is TRBJ2-2; maybe TRBD1 (6 bases). This CDR3 spans 13 amino acids. V lost 7 bases, J lost 7 bases, and 13 bases lay in between. Germline V CDR1 and CDR2: SGHAT, FQNNGV. The CDR3: CASIEQGGGELFF. The CDR3, as DNA: TGTGCCAGCATCGAACAGGGCGGCGGGGAGCTGTTTTTT.

The chain links TRBV7-9 to TRBJ1-3, with D uncertain. The CDR3 is 16 residues long. Germline CDR1 is SEHNR and CDR2 is FQNEAQ (reference sequence). The V and J ends lost 0 bases and 5 bases respectively, with 14 bases between them. CDR3 DNA: TGTGCCAGCAGCTTAGCTAACGCCTATTCTCGAAACACCATATATTTT. Its translation: CASSLANAYSRNTIYF.

The CDR3 is CASSPGEISYEQYF. In DNA, the CDR3 is TGTGCCAGCTCACCAGGGGAAATCTCCTACGAGCAGTACTTC. The chain joins TRBV18 to TRBJ2-7, with D unresolved. The CDR3 has 14 residues. Trimming shortened V by 2 bases and J by 0 bases, and 8 bases separated the two germline ends. The germline gives CDR1 KGHSH, CDR2 LQKENI.

This rearrangement joins TRBV5-6 to TRBJ2-7; 10 bases align to TRBD2. Germline CDR1 SGHDT, CDR2 YYEEEE. The CDR3 extends over 18 amino acids. The V gene end was trimmed by 1 base and the J gene end by 3 bases; junction bases not matched to a gene: 13. CDR3 loop: CASSLSSGRAAHLYEQYF. For the CDR3, the DNA is TGTGCCAGCAGCTTGTCGAGCGGGAGGGCCGCTCATCTCTACGAGCAGTACTTC.

The CDR3 is CATSDPPNRGNNQPQHF. Written as DNA, the CDR3 is TGTGCCACCAGTGATCCCCCGAACAGGGGTAACAATCAGCCCCAGCATTTT. The rearrangement joins TRBV24-1 to TRBJ1-5; 7 bases are shared with TRBD1. This CDR3 has 17 amino acids. Trimming cost V 3 bases and J 3 bases; bases outside gene matches: 10. The V gene's germline CDR1 is KGHDR and CDR2 SFDVKD.

The V call is TRBV5-1, the J call TRBJ2-3; TRBD1 matches 8 bases. Germline CDR1 reads SGHRS; CDR2 reads YFSETQ. V lost 4 bases, J lost 2 bases, and 6 bases stayed unmatched. There are 15 residues in the CDR3. The CDR3 DNA is TGCGCCAGCAGCACTGGACAGGGCTCCACAGATACGCAGTATTTT. Its translation: CASSTGQGSTDTQYF.

The rearrangement links TRBV29-1 to TRBJ1-4, with D tentatively TRBD1 (5 bases). V was trimmed by 7 bases and J by 8 bases, leaving 14 bases between them. Germline-derived CDR1 and CDR2 are SQVTM and ANQGSEA. The CDR3 extends over 12 amino acids. CDR3 DNA sequence: TGCAGCGGCCGAAGTTGGGGGGAAAAACTGTTTTTT. This gives the protein CSGRSWGEKLFF.

This clone was picked up a small number of times. The chain recombines TRBV2 with TRBJ2-1, with D hard to call. Between the trimmed V and J ends, which lost 6 bases and 9 bases, there was a span of 12 bases. Germline-derived CDR1 and CDR2 are SNHLY and FYNNEI. The CDR3 has 12 amino acids. CDR3 DNA: TGTGCCAGCAGCGCATCAAACCCTGAGCAGTTCTTC. Translation: CASSASNPEQFF. The entire variable domain, with the rest obtained from reference TRBV2 and TRBJ2-1, is as follows: EPEVTQTPSHQVTQMGQEVILRCVPISNHLYFYWYRQILGQKVEFLVSFYNNEISEKSEIFDDQFSVERPDGSNFTLKIRSTKLEDSAMYFCASSASNPEQFFGPGTRLTVL.